Each of the 3 T cell receptor beta chains below was sequenced from the same sample in a study of T cells in localized non-small cell lung cancer. Data came from immunoSEQ multiplex PCR; TCRdb stores just in-frame clones and leaves some out. The sample includes about 910 clones, 23% of them seen just once. Specimen: normal lung tissue next to the tumor, collected before any cancer treatment. The receptor set was obtained from a woman aged 40-70 years with stage III lung adenocarcinoma.

The chain is built from TRBV9 and TRBJ2-3; D might be TRBD2 (6 bases). The germline CDR1 and CDR2 sequences are SGDLS and YYNGEE. CDR3 length: 14 amino acids. V shed 7 bases and J shed 1 base, with 13 bases lying between them. CDR3 protein: CASGWRDRTDTQYF. As DNA, the CDR3 is TGTGCCAGCGGCTGGCGGGACCGCACAGATACGCAGTATTTT.

With regard to this clone: Germline and junction disagree at one end, which may indicate a read error. The chain recombines TRBV10-2 with TRBJ1-4; TRBD1 might be the D (5 bases). The CDR3 is 16 amino acids. Germline CDR1 WSHSY, CDR2 SAAADI. CDR3: CASSEPGGGPKEKLFF. CDR3 coding DNA: TGCGCCAGCAGTGAGCCCGGGGGGGGTCCTAAAGAAAAACTGTTTTTT.

The chain couples TRBV9 to TRBJ2-5; no reliable D call. CDR1 and CDR2 from the germline V gene are SGDLS and YYNGEE. V lost 0 bases, J lost 5 bases, and 5 bases lay in between. This CDR3 is 12 amino acids long. CDR3 sequence: CASSVGSETQYF. CDR3 sequence (DNA): TGTGCCAGCAGCGTAGGGTCCGAGACCCAGTACTTC. Full variable domain (rest looked up from reference TRBV9 and TRBJ2-5): DSGVTQTPKHLITATGQRVTLRCSPRSGDLSVYWYQQSLDQGLQFLIQYYNGEERAKGNILERFSAQQFPDLHSELNLSSLELGDSALYFCASSVGSETQYFGPGTRLLVL.